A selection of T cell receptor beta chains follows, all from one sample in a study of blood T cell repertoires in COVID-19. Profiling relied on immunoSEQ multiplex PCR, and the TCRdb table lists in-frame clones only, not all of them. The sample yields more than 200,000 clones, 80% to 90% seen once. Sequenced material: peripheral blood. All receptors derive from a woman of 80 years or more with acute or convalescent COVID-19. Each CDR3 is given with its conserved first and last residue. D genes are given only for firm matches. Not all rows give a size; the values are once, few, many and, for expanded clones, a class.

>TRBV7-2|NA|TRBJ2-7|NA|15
CASSLGRGLSYEQYF
TGTGCCAGCAGCTTAGGGCGCGGTCTCTCCTACGAGCAGTACTTC
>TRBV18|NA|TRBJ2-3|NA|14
CASSQLPYPDTQYF
TGTGCCAGCTCACAACTCCCGTACCCAGATACGCAGTATTTT
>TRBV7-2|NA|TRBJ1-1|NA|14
CATKPGGGRTEAFF
TGTGCCACCAAGCCCGGGGGGGGGCGGACTGAAGCTTTCTTT
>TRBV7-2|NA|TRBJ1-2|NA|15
CASSLTLVDHRGYTF
TGTGCCAGCAGCCTAACTCTAGTAGACCACAGGGGCTACACCTTC
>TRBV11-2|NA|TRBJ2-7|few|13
CASSFGPRGEQYF
TGTGCCAGCAGCTTTGGGCCCCGTGGCGAGCAGTACTTC
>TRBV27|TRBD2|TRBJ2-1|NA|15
CASSSGLAGDNEQFF
TGTGCCAGCAGCTCGGGACTAGCGGGAGACAATGAGCAGTTCTTC
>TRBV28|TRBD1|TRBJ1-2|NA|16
CASSPLSGTGGYGYTF
TGTGCCAGCAGCCCCCTCTCCGGGACAGGGGGTTATGGCTACACCTTC
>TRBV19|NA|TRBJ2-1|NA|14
CASSTTSSYNEQFF
TGTGCCAGTAGTACCACGAGCTCCTACAATGAGCAGTTCTTC
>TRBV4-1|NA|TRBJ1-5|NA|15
CASSRTQGGNQPQHF
TGCGCCAGCAGCCGGACACAGGGTGGGAATCAGCCCCAGCATTTT
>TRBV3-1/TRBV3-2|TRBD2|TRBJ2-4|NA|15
CASSQDLAGGSAQYF
TGTGCCAGCAGCCAAGATTTAGCGGGGGGATCGGCTCAGTACTTC
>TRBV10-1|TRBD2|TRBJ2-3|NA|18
CASSEFASGIPSTDTQYF
TGCGCCAGCAGTGAGTTCGCTAGCGGAATTCCTAGCACAGATACGCAGTATTTT
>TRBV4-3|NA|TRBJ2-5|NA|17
CASSQDGLGMEGETQYF
TGCGCCAGCAGCCAAGACGGACTTGGGATGGAGGGGGAGACCCAGTACTTC
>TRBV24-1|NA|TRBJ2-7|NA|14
CATSVRSSIYEQYF
TGTGCCACCAGTGTAAGGTCTAGTATCTACGAGCAGTACTTC
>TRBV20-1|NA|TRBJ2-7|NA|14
CSASDSGLLSEQYF
TGCAGTGCTAGTGATTCGGGACTCCTGTCCGAGCAGTACTTC
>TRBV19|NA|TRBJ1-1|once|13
CASSAGGGTEAFF
TGTGCCAGTAGCGCGGGGGGTGGCACTGAAGCTTTCTTT
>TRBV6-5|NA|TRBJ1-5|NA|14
CASSLTGGNQPQHF
TGTGCCAGCAGTCTAACGGGGGGCAATCAGCCCCAGCATTTT
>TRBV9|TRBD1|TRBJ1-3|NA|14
CASSGTGSGNTIYF
TGTGCCAGCAGCGGGACAGGGTCTGGAAACACCATATATTTT
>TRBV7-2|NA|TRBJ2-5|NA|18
CASSGRGGRPRDQETQYF
TGTGCCAGCAGCGGACGTGGGGGGAGGCCAAGGGACCAAGAGACCCAGTACTTC
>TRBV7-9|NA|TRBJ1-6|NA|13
CASSLSRDSPLHF
TGTGCCAGCAGCTTATCGAGGGATTCACCCCTCCACTTT
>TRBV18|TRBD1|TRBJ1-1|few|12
CASSPGQAEAFF
TGTGCCAGCTCCCCGGGACAGGCTGAAGCTTTCTTT
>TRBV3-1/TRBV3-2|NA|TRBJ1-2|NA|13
CASSQDSGYGYTF
TGTGCCAGCAGCCAAGATTCGGGTTATGGCTACACCTTC
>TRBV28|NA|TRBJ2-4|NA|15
CASSLRGTAKNIQYF
TGTGCCAGCAGTTTGCGGGGAACAGCCAAAAACATTCAGTACTTC
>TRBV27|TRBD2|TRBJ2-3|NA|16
CASSYSGRAIGDTQYF
TGTGCCAGCAGCTATAGCGGGAGGGCCATCGGAGATACGCAGTATTTT
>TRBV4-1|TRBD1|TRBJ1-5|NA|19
CASSQDWRDRGHSNQPQHF
TGCGCCAGCAGCCAAGATTGGAGGGACAGGGGGCACAGCAATCAGCCCCAGCATTTT
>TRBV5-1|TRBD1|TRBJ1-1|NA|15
CASALDRDSHTEAFF
TGCGCCAGCGCTCTGGACCGGGACAGTCACACTGAAGCTTTCTTT